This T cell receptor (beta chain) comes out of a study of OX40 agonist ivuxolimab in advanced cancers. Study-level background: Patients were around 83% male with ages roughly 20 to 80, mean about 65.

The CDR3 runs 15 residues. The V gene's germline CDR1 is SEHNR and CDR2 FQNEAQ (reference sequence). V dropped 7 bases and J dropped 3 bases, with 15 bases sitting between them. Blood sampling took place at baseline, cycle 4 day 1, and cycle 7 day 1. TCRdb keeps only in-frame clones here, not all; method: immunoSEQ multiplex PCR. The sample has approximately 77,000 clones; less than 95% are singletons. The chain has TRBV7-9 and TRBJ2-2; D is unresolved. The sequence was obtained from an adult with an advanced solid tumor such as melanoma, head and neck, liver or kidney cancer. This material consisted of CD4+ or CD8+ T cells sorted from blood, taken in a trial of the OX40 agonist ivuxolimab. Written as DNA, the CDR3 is TGTGCCAGCATCCCAACTATCCTTTACACCGGGGAGCTGTTTTTT. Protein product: CASIPTILYTGELFF.